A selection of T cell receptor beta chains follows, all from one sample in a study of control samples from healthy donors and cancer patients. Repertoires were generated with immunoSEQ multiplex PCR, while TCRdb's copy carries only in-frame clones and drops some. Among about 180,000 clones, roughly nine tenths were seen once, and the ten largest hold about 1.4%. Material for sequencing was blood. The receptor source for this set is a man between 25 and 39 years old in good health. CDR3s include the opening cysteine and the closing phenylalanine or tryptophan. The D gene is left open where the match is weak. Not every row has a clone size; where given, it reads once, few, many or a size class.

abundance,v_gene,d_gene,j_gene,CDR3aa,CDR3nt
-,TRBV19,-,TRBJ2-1,CASSDQASNEQFF,TGTGCCAGTAGTGACCAGGCATCCAATGAGCAGTTCTTC
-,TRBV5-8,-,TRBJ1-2,CASRERSNYGYTF,TGTGCCAGCCGGGAGAGGTCTAACTATGGCTACACCTTC
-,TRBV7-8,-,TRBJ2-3,CASSESSVGIDTQYF,TGTGCCAGCAGCGAGAGTAGTGTTGGCATAGATACGCAGTATTTT
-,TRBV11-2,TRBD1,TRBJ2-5,CASSGGTGRVETQYF,TGTGCCAGCAGCGGTGGGACAGGTCGAGTGGAGACCCAGTACTTC
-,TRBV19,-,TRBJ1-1,CASSVPTGLTEAFF,TGTGCCAGTAGTGTGCCAACAGGGTTAACTGAAGCTTTCTTT
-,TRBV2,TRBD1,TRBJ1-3,CASSLDRGNTIYF,TGTGCCAGCAGCTTGGACAGGGGAAACACCATATATTTT
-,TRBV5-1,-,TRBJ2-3,CASTLGGGFSTDTQYF,TGCGCCAGCACTCTGGGCGGTGGGTTTAGCACAGATACGCAGTATTTT
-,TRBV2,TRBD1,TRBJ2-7,CALTGTDSYEQYF,TGTGCCCTGACCGGGACAGATTCCTACGAGCAGTACTTC
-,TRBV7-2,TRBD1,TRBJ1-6,CASSLTGTGWNSPLHF,TGTGCCAGCAGCTTAACCGGGACAGGGTGGAATTCACCCCTCCACTTT
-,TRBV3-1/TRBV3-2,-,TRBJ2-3,CASSQGKADTQYF,TGTGCCAGCAGCCAAGGGAAAGCAGATACGCAGTATTTT
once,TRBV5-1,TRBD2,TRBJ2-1,CASSLESGTNYNEQFF,TGCGCCAGCAGCTTGGAATCCGGGACTAACTACAATGAGCAGTTCTTC
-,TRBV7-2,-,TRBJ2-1,CASSLAPDSSYNEQFF,TGTGCCAGCAGCTTAGCACCGGACTCCTCCTACAATGAGCAGTTCTTC
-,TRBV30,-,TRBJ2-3,CAWSVGADTQYF,TGTGCCTGGAGTGTAGGGGCAGATACGCAGTATTTT
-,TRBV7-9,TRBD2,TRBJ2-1,CASSLGLAGESYNEQFF,TGTGCCAGCAGCTTAGGACTAGCGGGAGAGTCATACAATGAGCAGTTCTTC
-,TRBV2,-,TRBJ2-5,CASGARQETQYF,TGTGCCAGCGGTGCCAGGCAAGAGACCCAGTACTTC
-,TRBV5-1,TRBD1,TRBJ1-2,CASSLATGPYGYTF,TGCGCCAGCAGCTTGGCGACAGGGCCCTATGGCTACACCTTC
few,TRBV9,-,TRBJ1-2,CASSADSFTYGYTF,TGTGCCAGCAGCGCAGACAGCTTTACCTATGGCTACACCTTC
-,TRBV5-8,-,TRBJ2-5,CASSPGGTAQETQYF,TGTGCCAGCAGCCCTGGGGGGACGGCCCAAGAGACCCAGTACTTC
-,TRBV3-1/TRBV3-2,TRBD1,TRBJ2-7,CASSPQPGQYISYEQYF,TGTGCCAGCAGCCCACAGCCGGGACAGTACATTTCCTACGAGCAGTACTTC
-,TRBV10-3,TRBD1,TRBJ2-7,CAITADRATYEQYF,TGTGCCATCACCGCAGACAGGGCGACCTACGAGCAGTACTTC
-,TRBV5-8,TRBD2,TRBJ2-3,CASSPGTSGRDTQYF,TGTGCCAGCAGCCCCGGGACTAGCGGGAGGGATACGCAGTATTTT
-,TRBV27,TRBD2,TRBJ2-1,CASSRPRGVAGGFSYNEQFF,TGTGCCAGCAGCCGGCCCCGGGGGGTAGCGGGAGGTTTCTCCTACAATGAGCAGTTCTTC
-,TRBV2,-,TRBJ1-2,CASSELSGTAYGYTF,TGTGCCAGCAGTGAATTATCTGGGACGGCGTATGGCTACACCTTC
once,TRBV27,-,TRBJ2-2,CASRTDNTGELFF,TGTGCCAGTAGGACAGACAACACCGGGGAGCTGTTTTTT
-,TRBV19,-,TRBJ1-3,CASTGPSSGNTIYF,TGTGCCAGTACCGGCCCGAGCTCTGGAAACACCATATATTTT
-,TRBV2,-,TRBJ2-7,CASRKQSDEQYF,TGTGCCAGCAGAAAACAGAGCGACGAGCAGTACTTC
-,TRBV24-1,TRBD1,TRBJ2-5,CATSDSATGALQETQYF,TGTGCCACCAGTGATTCTGCGACAGGGGCCCTCCAAGAGACCCAGTACTTC
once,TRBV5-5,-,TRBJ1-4,CASSLGQFNEKLFF,TGTGCCAGCAGCTTGGGACAGTTCAATGAAAAACTGTTTTTT
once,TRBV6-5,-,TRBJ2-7,CASSDTAESSYEQYF,TGTGCCAGCAGCGATACGGCGGAAAGCTCCTACGAGCAGTACTTC
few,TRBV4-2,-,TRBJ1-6,CASSQDSGSPLHF,TGTGCCAGCAGCCAAGATAGCGGTTCACCCCTCCACTTT
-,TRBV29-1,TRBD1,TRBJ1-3,CSVGTGPGNTIYF,TGCAGCGTTGGGACAGGGCCTGGAAACACCATATATTTT
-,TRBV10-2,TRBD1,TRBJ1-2,CASRPGGTDGYTF,TGCGCCAGCAGGCCAGGGGGGACGGATGGCTACACCTTC
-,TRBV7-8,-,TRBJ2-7,CASSLGNSYEQYF,TGTGCCAGCAGCTTAGGGAACTCCTACGAGCAGTACTTC
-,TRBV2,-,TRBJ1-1,CASRNRVSTEAFF,TGTGCCAGCAGGAACAGGGTCAGCACTGAAGCTTTCTTT
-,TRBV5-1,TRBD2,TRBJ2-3,CASSTSGRDTDTQYF,TGCGCCAGCAGCACTAGCGGAAGGGACACAGATACGCAGTATTTT
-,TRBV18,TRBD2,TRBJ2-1,CASSPPSGRKNEQFF,TGTGCCAGCTCACCACCTAGCGGGAGAAAGAATGAGCAGTTCTTC
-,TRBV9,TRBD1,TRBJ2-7,CASSVNDRGAYEQYF,TGTGCCAGCAGCGTCAACGACAGGGGAGCCTACGAGCAGTACTTC
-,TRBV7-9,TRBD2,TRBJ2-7,CASSSSGTSGYEQYF,TGTGCCAGCAGCTCCTCCGGGACTAGCGGTTACGAGCAGTACTTC
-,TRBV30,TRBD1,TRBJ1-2,CAWEGQGDLNYGYTF,TGTGCCTGGGAGGGACAGGGGGACTTGAACTATGGCTACACCTTC
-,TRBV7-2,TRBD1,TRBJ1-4,CASSLGTGLNEKLFF,TGTGCCAGCAGCTTAGGGACAGGCCTTAATGAAAAACTGTTTTTT
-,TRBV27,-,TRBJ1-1,CASSLFGQLNTEAFF,TGTGCCAGCAGTTTATTTGGGCAGCTGAACACTGAAGCTTTCTTT
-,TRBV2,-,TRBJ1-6,CASSVQTNSPLHF,TGTGCCAGCAGTGTACAGACTAATTCACCCCTCCACTTT
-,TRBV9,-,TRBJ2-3,CASSPIGGGSADTQYF,TGTGCCAGCAGCCCCATTGGGGGCGGGAGTGCAGATACGCAGTATTTT
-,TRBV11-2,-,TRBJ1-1,CASSEGWPGTEAFF,TGTGCCAGCAGCGAGGGCTGGCCCGGCACTGAAGCTTTCTTT
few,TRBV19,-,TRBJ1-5,CASGTPGNQPQHF,TGTGCCTCCGGGACGCCTGGCAATCAGCCCCAGCATTTT
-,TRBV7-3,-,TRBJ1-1,CASSLRLNTEAFF,TGTGCCAGCAGCTTACGGCTGAACACTGAAGCTTTCTTT
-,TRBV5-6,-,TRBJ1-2,CASNKGVRLGSTF,TGTGCCAGCAATAAGGGGGTCCGGTTGGGGTCCACCTTC
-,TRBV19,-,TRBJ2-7,CASSIRDSYEQYF,TGTGCCAGTAGTATCCGGGACTCCTACGAGCAGTACTTC
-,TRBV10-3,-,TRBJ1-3,CAISESLSGNTIYF,TGTGCCATCAGTGAGTCGCTTTCTGGAAACACCATATATTTT